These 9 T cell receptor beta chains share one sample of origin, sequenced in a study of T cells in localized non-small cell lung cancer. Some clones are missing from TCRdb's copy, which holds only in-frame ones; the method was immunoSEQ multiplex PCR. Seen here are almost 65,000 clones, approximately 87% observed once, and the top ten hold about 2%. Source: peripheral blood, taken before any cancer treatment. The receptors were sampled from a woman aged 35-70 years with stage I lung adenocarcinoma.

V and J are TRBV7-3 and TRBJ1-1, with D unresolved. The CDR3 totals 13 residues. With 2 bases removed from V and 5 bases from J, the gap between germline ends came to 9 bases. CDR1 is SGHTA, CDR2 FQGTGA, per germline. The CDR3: CASSLRGITEAFF. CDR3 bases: TGTGCCAGCAGCTTACGGGGAATTACTGAAGCTTTCTTT.

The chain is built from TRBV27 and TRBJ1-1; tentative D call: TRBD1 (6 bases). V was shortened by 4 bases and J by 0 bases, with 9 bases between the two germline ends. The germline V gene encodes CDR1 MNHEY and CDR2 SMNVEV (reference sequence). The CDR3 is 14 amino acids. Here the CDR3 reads CASSWQGMNTEAFF. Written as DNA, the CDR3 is TGTGCCAGCAGTTGGCAGGGGATGAACACTGAAGCTTTCTTT.

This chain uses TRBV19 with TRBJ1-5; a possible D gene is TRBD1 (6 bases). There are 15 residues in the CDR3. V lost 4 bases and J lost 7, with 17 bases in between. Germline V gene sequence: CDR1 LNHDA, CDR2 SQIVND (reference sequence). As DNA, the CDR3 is TGTGCCAGTAGTAGGCGCCAGGGGTCGGGCCAGCCCCAGCATTTT. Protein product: CASSRRQGSGQPQHF.

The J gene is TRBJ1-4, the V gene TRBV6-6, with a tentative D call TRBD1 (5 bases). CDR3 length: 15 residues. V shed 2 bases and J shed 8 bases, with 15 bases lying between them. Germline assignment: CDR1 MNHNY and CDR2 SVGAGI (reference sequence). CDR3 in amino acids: CASSYLRDYGEKLFF. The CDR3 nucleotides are TGTGCCAGCAGTTACCTTCGGGACTATGGGGAAAAACTGTTTTTT.

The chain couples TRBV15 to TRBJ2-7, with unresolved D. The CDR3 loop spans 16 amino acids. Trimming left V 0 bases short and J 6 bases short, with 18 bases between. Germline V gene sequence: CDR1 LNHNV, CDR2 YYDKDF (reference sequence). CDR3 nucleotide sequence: TGTGCCACCAGCAGAGACGAAGGGCTCCATCCGAGCGAGCAGTACTTC. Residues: CATSRDEGLHPSEQYF.

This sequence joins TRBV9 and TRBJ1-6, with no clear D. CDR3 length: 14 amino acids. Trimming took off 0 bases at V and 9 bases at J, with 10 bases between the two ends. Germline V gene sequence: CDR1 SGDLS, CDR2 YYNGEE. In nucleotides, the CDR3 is TGTGCCAGCAGCGTAGAACCAGCGGCTTCACCCCTCCACTTT. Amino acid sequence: CASSVEPAASPLHF. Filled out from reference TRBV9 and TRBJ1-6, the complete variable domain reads DSGVTQTPKHLITATGQRVTLRCSPRSGDLSVYWYQQSLDQGLQFLIQYYNGEERAKGNILERFSAQQFPDLHSELNLSSLELGDSALYFCASSVEPAASPLHFGNGTRLTVT.

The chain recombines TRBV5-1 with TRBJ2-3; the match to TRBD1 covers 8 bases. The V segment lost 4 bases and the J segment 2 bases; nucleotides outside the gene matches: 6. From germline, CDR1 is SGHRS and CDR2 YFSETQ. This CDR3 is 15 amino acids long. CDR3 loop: CASSDGQGITDTQYF. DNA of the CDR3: TGCGCCAGCAGCGACGGACAGGGTATCACAGATACGCAGTATTTT. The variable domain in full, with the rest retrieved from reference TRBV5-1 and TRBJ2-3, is KAGVTQTPRYLIKTRGQQVTLSCSPISGHRSVSWYQQTPGQGLQFLFEYFSETQRNKGNFPGRFSGRQFSNSRSEMNVSTLELGDSALYLCASSDGQGITDTQYFGPGTRLTVL.

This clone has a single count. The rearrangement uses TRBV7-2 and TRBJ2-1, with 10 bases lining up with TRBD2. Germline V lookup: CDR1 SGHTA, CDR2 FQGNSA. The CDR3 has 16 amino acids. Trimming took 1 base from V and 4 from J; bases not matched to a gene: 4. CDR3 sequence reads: CASSLGSGRGYNEQFF. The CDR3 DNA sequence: TGTGCCAGCAGCTTAGGGAGCGGGAGGGGATACAATGAGCAGTTCTTC. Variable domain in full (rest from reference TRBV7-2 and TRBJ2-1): GAGVSQSPSNKVTEKGKDVELRCDPISGHTALYWYRQSLGQGLEFLIYFQGNSAPDKSGLPSDRFSAERTGGSVSTLTIQRTQQEDSAVYLCASSLGSGRGYNEQFFGPGTRLTVL.

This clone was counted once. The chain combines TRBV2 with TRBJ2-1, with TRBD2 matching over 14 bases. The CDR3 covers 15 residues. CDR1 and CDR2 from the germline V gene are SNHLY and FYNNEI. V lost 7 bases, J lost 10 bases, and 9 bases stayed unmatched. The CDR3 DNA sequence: TGTGCCAGCATCCCTTGGGGACTAGCGGGAGACGAGCAGTTCTTC. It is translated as CASIPWGLAGDEQFF.